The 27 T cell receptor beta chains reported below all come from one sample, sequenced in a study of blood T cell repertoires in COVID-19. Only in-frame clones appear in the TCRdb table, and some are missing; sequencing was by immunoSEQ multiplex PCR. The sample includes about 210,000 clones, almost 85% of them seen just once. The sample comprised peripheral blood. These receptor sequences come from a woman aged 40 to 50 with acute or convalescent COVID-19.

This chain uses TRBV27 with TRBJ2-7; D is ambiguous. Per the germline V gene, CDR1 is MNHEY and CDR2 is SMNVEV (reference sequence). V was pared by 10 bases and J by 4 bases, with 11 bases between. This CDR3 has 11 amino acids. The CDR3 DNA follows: TGTGCCACCAGAGCCGGTTACGAGCAGTACTTC. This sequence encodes CATRAGYEQYF.

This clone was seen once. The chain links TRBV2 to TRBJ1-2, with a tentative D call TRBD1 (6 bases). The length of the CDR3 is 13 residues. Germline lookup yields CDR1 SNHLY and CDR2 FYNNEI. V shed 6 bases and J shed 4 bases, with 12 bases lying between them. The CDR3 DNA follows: TGTGCCAGCAGCCTTACAGGGACCTATGGCTACACCTTC. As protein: CASSLTGTYGYTF.

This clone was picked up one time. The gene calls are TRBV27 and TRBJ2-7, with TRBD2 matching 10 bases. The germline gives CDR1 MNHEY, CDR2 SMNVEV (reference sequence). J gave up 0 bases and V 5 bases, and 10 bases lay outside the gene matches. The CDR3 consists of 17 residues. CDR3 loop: CASSRGTSAAFSYEQYF. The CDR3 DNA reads TGTGCCAGCAGTCGGGGGACTAGCGCTGCCTTCTCCTACGAGCAGTACTTC.

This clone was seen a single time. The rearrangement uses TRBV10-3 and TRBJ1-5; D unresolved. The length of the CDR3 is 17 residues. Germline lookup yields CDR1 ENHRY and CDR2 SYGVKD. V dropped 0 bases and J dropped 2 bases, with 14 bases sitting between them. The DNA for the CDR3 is TGTGCCATCAGTGAGTCGAAGGGAGGAGTCGGCAATCAGCCCCAGCATTTT. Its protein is CAISESKGGVGNQPQHF.

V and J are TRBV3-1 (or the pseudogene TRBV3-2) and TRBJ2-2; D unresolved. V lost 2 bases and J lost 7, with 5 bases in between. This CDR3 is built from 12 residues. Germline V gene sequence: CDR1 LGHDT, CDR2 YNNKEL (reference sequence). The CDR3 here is CASSQYVGELFF. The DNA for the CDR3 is TGTGCCAGCAGCCAATATGTCGGGGAGCTGTTTTTT.

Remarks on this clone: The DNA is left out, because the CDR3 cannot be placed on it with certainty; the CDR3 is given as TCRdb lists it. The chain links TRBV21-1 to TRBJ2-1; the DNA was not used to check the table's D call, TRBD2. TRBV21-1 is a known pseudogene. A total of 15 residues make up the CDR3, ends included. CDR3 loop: CASYACGGIRNEQFF.

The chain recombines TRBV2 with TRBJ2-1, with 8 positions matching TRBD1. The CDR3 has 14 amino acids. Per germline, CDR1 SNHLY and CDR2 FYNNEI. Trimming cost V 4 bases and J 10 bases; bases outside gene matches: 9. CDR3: CASSGGRGRIEQFF. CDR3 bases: TGTGCCAGCAGTGGGGGCAGGGGGCGTATAGAGCAGTTCTTC. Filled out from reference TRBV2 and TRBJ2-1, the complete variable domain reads EPEVTQTPSHQVTQMGQEVILRCVPISNHLYFYWYRQILGQKVEFLVSFYNNEISEKSEIFDDQFSVERPDGSNFTLKIRSTKLEDSAMYFCASSGGRGRIEQFFGPGTRLTVL.

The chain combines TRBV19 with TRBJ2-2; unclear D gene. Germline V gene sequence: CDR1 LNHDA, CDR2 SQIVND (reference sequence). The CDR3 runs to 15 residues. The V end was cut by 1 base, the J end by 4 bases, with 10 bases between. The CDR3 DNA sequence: TGTGCCAGTAGTATAGGGAGCCTGCTCACCGGGGAGCTGTTTTTT. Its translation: CASSIGSLLTGELFF. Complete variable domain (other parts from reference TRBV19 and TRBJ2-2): DGGITQSPKYLFRKEGQNVTLSCEQNLNHDAMYWYRQDPGQGLRLIYYSQIVNDFQKGDIAEGYSVSREKKESFPLTVTSAQKNPTAFYLCASSIGSLLTGELFFGEGSRLTVL.

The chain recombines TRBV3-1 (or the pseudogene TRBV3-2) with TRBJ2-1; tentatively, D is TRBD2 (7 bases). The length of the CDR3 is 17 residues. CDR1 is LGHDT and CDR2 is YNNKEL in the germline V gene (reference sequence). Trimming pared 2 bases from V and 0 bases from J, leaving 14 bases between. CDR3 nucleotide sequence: TGTGCCAGCAGCCAATACGGGGGGCGTTCCTCCTACAATGAGCAGTTCTTC. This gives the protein CASSQYGGRSSYNEQFF.

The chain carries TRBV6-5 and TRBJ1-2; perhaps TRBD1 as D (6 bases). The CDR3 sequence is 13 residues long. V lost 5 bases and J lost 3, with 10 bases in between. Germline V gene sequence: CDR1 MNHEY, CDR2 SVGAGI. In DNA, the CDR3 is TGTGCCAGCAGTCCACAGGGATACTATGGCTACACCTTC. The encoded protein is CASSPQGYYGYTF.

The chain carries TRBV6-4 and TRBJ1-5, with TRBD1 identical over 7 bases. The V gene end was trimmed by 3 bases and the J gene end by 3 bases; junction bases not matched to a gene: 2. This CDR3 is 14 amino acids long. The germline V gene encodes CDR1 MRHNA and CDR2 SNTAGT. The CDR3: CASSETGLNQPQHF. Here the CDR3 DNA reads TGTGCCAGCAGTGAGACAGGGCTCAATCAGCCCCAGCATTTT.

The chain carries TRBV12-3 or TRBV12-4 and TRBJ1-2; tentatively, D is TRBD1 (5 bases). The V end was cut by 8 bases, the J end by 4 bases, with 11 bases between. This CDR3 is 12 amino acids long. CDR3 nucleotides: TGTGCCAGCGGCCGGACAACCTATGGCTACACCTTC. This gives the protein CASGRTTYGYTF.

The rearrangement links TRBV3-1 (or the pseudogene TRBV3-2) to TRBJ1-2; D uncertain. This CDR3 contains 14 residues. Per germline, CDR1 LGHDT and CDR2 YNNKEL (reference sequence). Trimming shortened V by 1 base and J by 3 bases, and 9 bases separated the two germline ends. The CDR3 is CASSQARQHYGYTF. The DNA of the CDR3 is TGTGCCAGCAGCCAAGCGAGGCAGCACTATGGCTACACCTTC.

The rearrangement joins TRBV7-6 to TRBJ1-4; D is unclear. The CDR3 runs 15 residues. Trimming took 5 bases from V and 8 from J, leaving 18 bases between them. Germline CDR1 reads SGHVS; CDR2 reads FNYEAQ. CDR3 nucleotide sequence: TGTGCCAGCAGCACCCGAGGGCAAAGAAGGGAAAAACTGTTTTTT. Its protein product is CASSTRGQRREKLFF.

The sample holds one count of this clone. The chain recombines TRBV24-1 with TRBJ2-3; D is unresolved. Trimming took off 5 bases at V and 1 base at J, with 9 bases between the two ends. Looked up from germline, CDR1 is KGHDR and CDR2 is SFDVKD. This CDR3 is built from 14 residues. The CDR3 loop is CATSGRKGTDTQYF. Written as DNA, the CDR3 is TGTGCCACCAGTGGCAGGAAAGGCACAGATACGCAGTATTTT.

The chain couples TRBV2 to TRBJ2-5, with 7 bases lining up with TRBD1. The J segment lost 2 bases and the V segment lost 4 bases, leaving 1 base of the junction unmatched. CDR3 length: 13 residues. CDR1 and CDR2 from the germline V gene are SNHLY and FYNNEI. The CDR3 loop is CASSGDSQETQYF. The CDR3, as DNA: TGTGCCAGCAGTGGGGACAGTCAAGAGACCCAGTACTTC.

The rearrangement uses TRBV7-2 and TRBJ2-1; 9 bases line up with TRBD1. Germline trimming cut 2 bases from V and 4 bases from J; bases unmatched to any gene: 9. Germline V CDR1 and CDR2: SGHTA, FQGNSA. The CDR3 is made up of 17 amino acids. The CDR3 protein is CASSLSRGQGRYNEQFF. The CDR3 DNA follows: TGTGCCAGCAGCTTAAGTCGGGGACAGGGACGGTACAATGAGCAGTTCTTC.

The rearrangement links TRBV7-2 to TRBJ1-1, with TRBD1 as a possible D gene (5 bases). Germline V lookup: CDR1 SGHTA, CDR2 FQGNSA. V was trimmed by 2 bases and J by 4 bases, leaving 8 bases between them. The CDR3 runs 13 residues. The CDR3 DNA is TGTGCCAGCAGCTTAAGGAGGGGCACTGAAGCTTTCTTT. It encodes CASSLRRGTEAFF.

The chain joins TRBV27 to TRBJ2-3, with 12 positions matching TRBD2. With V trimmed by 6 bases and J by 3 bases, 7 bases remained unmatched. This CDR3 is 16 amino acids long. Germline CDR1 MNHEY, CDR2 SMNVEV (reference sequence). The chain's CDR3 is CASRLLAGGLTDTQYF. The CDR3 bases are TGTGCCAGCAGACTGCTAGCGGGGGGGCTTACAGATACGCAGTATTTT.

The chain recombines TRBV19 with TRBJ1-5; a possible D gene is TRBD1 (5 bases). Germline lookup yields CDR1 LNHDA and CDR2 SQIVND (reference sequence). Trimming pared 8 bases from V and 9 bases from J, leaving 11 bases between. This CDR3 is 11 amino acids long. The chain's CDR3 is CASSRGGPQHF. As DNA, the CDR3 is TGTGCCAGTTCCCGGGGGGGGCCCCAGCATTTT.

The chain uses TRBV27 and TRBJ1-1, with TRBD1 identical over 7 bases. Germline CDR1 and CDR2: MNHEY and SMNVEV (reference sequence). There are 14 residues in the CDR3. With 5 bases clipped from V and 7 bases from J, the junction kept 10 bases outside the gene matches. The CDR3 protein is CASSRLMGQIEAFF. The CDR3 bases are TGTGCCAGCAGTCGACTAATGGGACAGATTGAAGCTTTCTTT.

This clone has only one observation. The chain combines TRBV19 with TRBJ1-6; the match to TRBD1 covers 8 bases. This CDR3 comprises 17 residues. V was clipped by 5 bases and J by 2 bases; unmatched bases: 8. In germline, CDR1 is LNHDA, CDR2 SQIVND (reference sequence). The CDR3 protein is CASSPRTGRAYNSPLHF. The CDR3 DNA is TGTGCCAGTAGTCCCCGGACAGGGAGGGCCTATAATTCACCCCTCCACTTT.

This chain's CDR3 is CASSVGTGDTGELFF. The CDR3 nucleotides read TGTGCCAGCAGCGTGGGGACAGGGGACACCGGGGAGCTGTTTTTT. The V call is TRBV5-8, the J call TRBJ2-2, with TRBD1 matching 10 bases. The CDR3 has 15 amino acids. CDR1 is SGHTS and CDR2 is YDEGEE in the germline V gene. Unmatched junction bases numbered 3, after V lost 4 bases and J lost 3 bases.

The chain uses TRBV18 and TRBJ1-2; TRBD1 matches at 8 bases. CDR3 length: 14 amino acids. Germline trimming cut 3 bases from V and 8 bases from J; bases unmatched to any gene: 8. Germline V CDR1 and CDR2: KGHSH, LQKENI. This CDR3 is CASSPLDRVEGYTF. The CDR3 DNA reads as TGTGCCAGCTCACCCCTGGACAGGGTGGAGGGCTACACCTTC.

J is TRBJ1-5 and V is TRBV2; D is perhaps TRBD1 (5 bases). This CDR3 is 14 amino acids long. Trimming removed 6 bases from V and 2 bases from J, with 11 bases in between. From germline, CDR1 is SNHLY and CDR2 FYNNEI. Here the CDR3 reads CASRPGGGNQPQHF. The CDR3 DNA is TGTGCCAGCAGGCCCGGGGGTGGCAATCAGCCCCAGCATTTT. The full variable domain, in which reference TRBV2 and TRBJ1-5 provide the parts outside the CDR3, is EPEVTQTPSHQVTQMGQEVILRCVPISNHLYFYWYRQILGQKVEFLVSFYNNEISEKSEIFDDQFSVERPDGSNFTLKIRSTKLEDSAMYFCASRPGGGNQPQHFGDGTRLSIL.

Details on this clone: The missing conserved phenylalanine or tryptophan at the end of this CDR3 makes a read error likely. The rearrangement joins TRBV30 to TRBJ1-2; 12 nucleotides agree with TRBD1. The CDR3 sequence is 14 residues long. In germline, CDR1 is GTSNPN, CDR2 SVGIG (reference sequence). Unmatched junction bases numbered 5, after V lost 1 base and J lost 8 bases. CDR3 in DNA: TGTGCCTGGAGTGGGGACAGGGGGCGTAGAGGCTACACCCTC. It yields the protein CAWSGDRGRRGYTL.

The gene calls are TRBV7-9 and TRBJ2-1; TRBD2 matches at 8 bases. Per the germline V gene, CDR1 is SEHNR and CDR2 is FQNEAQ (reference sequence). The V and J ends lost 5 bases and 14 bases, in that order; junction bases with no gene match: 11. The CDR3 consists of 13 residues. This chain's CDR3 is CASSLRAGGDKFF. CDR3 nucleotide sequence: TGTGCCAGCAGCCTCAGGGCCGGGGGGGATAAGTTCTTC.